A selection of T cell receptor beta chains follows, all from one sample in a study of OX40 agonist ivuxolimab in advanced cancers. Clones were read by immunoSEQ multiplex PCR, and TCRdb kept only the in-frame ones, dropping some. The data show around 26,000 clones, 85% seen once. The sample was CD4+ or CD8+ T cells sorted from blood, taken in a trial of the OX40 agonist ivuxolimab. Receptor source: an adult with an advanced solid tumor such as melanoma, head and neck, liver or kidney cancer. Each CDR3 is given with its conserved first and last residue. Each record gives: D gene, V gene, clone size, J gene, CDR3 protein, CDR3 DNA. A D gene is named only where the DNA matches it firmly. Expanded clones get a size class; other rows say once, few or many, or leave the size out.

>.|TRBV7-9|once|TRBJ1-1
CASSLEVARQNTEAFF
TGTGCCAGCAGCTTAGAGGTGGCTCGACAGAACACTGAAGCTTTCTTT
>.|TRBV9|.|TRBJ1-1
CASSVEPSSMNTEAFF
TGTGCCAGCAGCGTAGAGCCGTCCAGCATGAACACTGAAGCTTTCTTT
>TRBD2|TRBV18|once|TRBJ2-5
CASSLLAGGRIVEETQYF
TGTGCCAGCTCACTACTAGCGGGGGGGCGAATAGTCGAAGAGACCCAGTACTTC
>.|TRBV19|once|TRBJ2-7
CASSFRQVGFSYEQYF
TGTGCCAGTAGTTTCCGACAAGTTGGTTTCTCCTACGAGCAGTACTTC
>.|TRBV27|.|TRBJ2-5
CASSPRAGTQYF
TGTGCCAGCAGTCCCCGGGCCGGGACCCAGTACTTC
>TRBD1|TRBV7-9|.|TRBJ2-1
CASSFRDREFFF
TGTGCCAGCAGCTTTAGGGACAGGGAGTTTTTCTTC
>.|TRBV9|.|TRBJ2-3
CASKGSRTDTQYF
TGTGCCAGCAAAGGAAGTCGAACAGATACGCAGTATTTT
>.|TRBV2|.|TRBJ2-1
CASSEVGLGNEQFF
TGTGCCAGCAGTGAGGTCGGTCTGGGCAATGAGCAGTTCTTC
>TRBD1|TRBV28|.|TRBJ1-6
CASSQGTGRSPLHF
TGTGCCAGCAGCCAGGGGACAGGGAGGTCACCCCTCCACTTT
>.|TRBV19|.|TRBJ2-5
CASSMTGHQETQYF
TGTGCCAGTAGTATGACCGGTCACCAAGAGACCCAGTACTTC
>.|TRBV19|.|TRBJ2-6
CASSIVGGSGANVLTF
TGTGCCAGTAGTATAGTAGGGGGTTCTGGGGCCAACGTCCTGACTTTC
>.|TRBV2|.|TRBJ1-1
CASSRNEAFF
TGTGCCAGCAGCAGGAACGAAGCTTTCTTT
>.|TRBV5-6|.|TRBJ2-7
CASSSATGPYEQYF
TGTGCCAGCAGCTCTGCGACGGGTCCCTACGAGCAGTACTTC
>.|TRBV5-1|medium-sized|TRBJ2-7
CASSLYYEQYF
TGCGCCAGCAGCTTGTACTACGAGCAGTACTTC
>TRBD1|TRBV11-2|.|TRBJ2-7
CASSLFRDRGFDEQYF
TGTGCCAGCAGCCTTTTCCGGGACAGGGGATTCGACGAGCAGTACTTC
>.|TRBV6-5|few|TRBJ2-7
CASRDGLHEYEQYF
TGTGCCAGCAGAGATGGGTTGCACGAATACGAGCAGTACTTC
>.|TRBV6-5|few|TRBJ2-7
CASSLAHEQYF
TGTGCCAGCAGTCTTGCCCACGAGCAGTACTTC
>.|TRBV2|.|TRBJ2-1
CASSVGQGGGNEQFF
TGTGCCAGCAGTGTTGGGCAGGGAGGTGGCAATGAGCAGTTCTTC
>.|TRBV28|once|TRBJ1-2
CASSGEGGYTF
TGTGCCAGTTCGGGGGAGGGTGGCTACACCTTC
>TRBD1|TRBV11-2|once|TRBJ1-3
CASSPTGAGNTIYF
TGTGCCAGCAGCCCAACAGGGGCTGGAAACACCATATATTTT
>TRBD2|TRBV4-1|.|TRBJ2-7
CASSQLLAGGYEQYF
TGCGCCAGCAGCCAGCTACTAGCGGGGGGCTACGAGCAGTACTTC
>.|TRBV15|.|TRBJ1-6
CATSRVGTGYNSPLHF
TGTGCCACCAGCAGAGTTGGGACCGGCTATAATTCACCCCTCCACTTT
>.|TRBV4-1|.|TRBJ2-1
CASSHAGNEQFF
TGCGCCAGCAGCCATGCGGGCAATGAGCAGTTCTTC
>TRBD1|TRBV9|.|TRBJ1-2
CASSEGQGAGYTF
TGTGCCAGCAGCGAGGGACAGGGGGCTGGCTACACCTTC
>.|TRBV9|once|TRBJ2-7
CASSVARGSYEQYF
TGTGCCAGCAGCGTAGCCAGAGGCTCCTACGAGCAGTACTTC
>.|TRBV28|.|TRBJ2-5
CASSLSVNTRNQYF
TGTGCCAGCAGTTTATCGGTGAACACCCGGAACCAGTACTTC
>TRBD2|TRBV7-9|.|TRBJ2-2
CASRPSGGKNTGELFF
TGTGCCAGCAGACCTAGCGGGGGGAAGAACACCGGGGAGCTGTTTTTT
>.|TRBV6-1|few|TRBJ1-1
CASQGNTEAFF
TGTGCCAGTCAAGGGAACACTGAAGCTTTCTTT
>.|TRBV7-9|.|TRBJ2-2
CASSLAWTAGGELFF
TGTGCCAGCAGCTTAGCGTGGACAGCGGGAGGGGAGCTGTTTTTT
>TRBD1|TRBV4-2|.|TRBJ2-6
CASSRSDRGLVGANVLTF
TGTGCCAGCAGCCGATCGGACAGGGGGTTAGTTGGGGCCAACGTCCTGACTTTC
>TRBD1|TRBV27|.|TRBJ2-7
CASSLTGQIYEQYF
TGTGCCAGCAGTTTAACGGGACAGATATACGAGCAGTACTTC
>.|TRBV2|.|TRBJ2-7
CASSENGVSYEQYF
TGTGCCAGCAGTGAGAACGGCGTCTCCTACGAGCAGTACTTC
>.|TRBV6-6|few|TRBJ2-3
CASSYLGSTDTQYF
TGTGCCAGCAGTTATCTAGGGAGCACAGATACGCAGTATTTT
>.|TRBV7-2|once|TRBJ1-3
CASSYPETQAANTIYF
TGTGCCAGCAGCTATCCCGAAACACAGGCGGCAAACACCATATATTTT
>.|TRBV7-3|.|TRBJ1-5
CASRRTGLRNQPQHF
TGTGCCAGCAGACGTACAGGGTTACGGAATCAGCCCCAGCATTTT
>.|TRBV7-9|.|TRBJ1-2
CASSLGGTNYGYTF
TGTGCCAGCAGCTTGGGAGGAACTAACTATGGCTACACCTTC
>TRBD1|TRBV7-9|few|TRBJ2-7
CASSPGQVYEQYF
TGTGCCAGCAGCCCGGGACAGGTCTACGAGCAGTACTTC
>.|TRBV27|.|TRBJ2-1
CASSTGLVVNEQFF
TGTGCCAGCAGCACGGGGTTGGTGGTCAATGAGCAGTTCTTC
>.|TRBV5-4|.|TRBJ1-1
CASSQESPGAEAFF
TGTGCCAGCAGCCAAGAGTCTCCCGGCGCTGAAGCTTTCTTT
>.|TRBV9|.|TRBJ2-1
CASSVGGGASYNEQFF
TGTGCCAGCAGCGTAGGGGGCGGGGCCTCCTACAATGAGCAGTTCTTC
>.|TRBV2|.|TRBJ1-1
CASFRGVTEAFF
TGTGCCAGCTTCCGAGGTGTAACTGAAGCTTTCTTT
>.|TRBV28|many|TRBJ2-5
CASSPPAMGQYF
TGTGCCAGCAGCCCCCCGGCGATGGGCCAGTACTTC